The 28 T cell receptor beta chains presented below share a single source sample, sequenced in a study of shared clonotypes between healthy human individuals. Some clones are missing from TCRdb's copy, which holds only in-frame ones; the method was immunoSEQ multiplex PCR. Of about 470,000 clones listed, about 85% are singletons. Sequenced input: PBMCs. The receptors were gathered from a middle-aged woman in good health. Some clones in this sample may be carry-over from other donors' samples.

The chain has TRBV11-1 and TRBJ2-7, with TRBD2 matching 7 bases. The junction had 3 bases not matched to a gene; V was cut back by 0 bases and J by 4 bases. CDR1 and CDR2 from the germline V gene are SGHAT and FQDESV (reference sequence). This CDR3 is built from 14 residues. This chain's CDR3 is CASSLAGGPYEQYF. The CDR3 region has the DNA TGTGCCAGCAGCTTAGCGGGAGGGCCTTACGAGCAGTACTTC.

This clone was seen just once. The V and J genes are TRBV27 and TRBJ2-4; D is uncertain. The CDR3 length is 16 residues. Germline V gene sequence: CDR1 MNHEY, CDR2 SMNVEV (reference sequence). V lost 5 bases, J lost 0 bases, and 14 bases lay in between. The CDR3: CASSQTPNLAKNIQYF. CDR3 nucleotides: TGTGCCAGCAGTCAAACACCTAACCTAGCCAAAAACATTCAGTACTTC.

The rearrangement joins TRBV7-6 to TRBJ2-7; D is possibly TRBD2 (6 bases). The V end lost 0 bases, the J end lost 0 bases, and 9 bases lay between the germline ends. This CDR3 contains 15 residues. Germline assignment: CDR1 SGHVS and CDR2 FNYEAQ. CDR3 nucleotide sequence: TGTGCCAGCAGCTTAGCTGGGGGGAGCTCCTACGAGCAGTACTTC. Translated, it gives CASSLAGGSSYEQYF.

This clone has just one count. The chain employs TRBV2 and TRBJ2-5, with D perhaps given as TRBD1 or TRBD2 (5 bases each). The J call could be wrong; TRBJ2-7 is a better fit for the DNA end. Germline loops: CDR1 SNHLY, CDR2 FYNNEI. CDR3 length: 12 amino acids. For the CDR3, the DNA is TGTGCCAGTCGGGACGTGGCCTACGAGCAGTACTTC. Its protein is CASRDVAYEQYF.

CDR3 DNA sequence: TGTGCCACCAGCAGAGATGGGGGACAGTCCTACGAGCAGTACTTC. Translating gives CATSRDGGQSYEQYF. The V and J genes are TRBV15 and TRBJ2-7; 7 bases are a match to TRBD1. This CDR3 region has 15 residues. Germline CDR1 and CDR2: LNHNV and YYDKDF (reference sequence). Unmatched junction bases numbered 3, after V lost 0 bases and J lost 1 base.

The chain employs TRBV6-5 and TRBJ2-7; a weak D match, TRBD1 (5 bases). V was trimmed by 6 bases and J by 5 bases, leaving 14 bases between them. This CDR3 is 13 amino acids long. The V gene's germline CDR1 is MNHEY and CDR2 SVGAGI. The CDR3 reads CASRTQGLHEQYF. Written as DNA, the CDR3 is TGTGCCAGCAGAACCCAGGGTCTACACGAGCAGTACTTC.

The V gene is TRBV13, the J gene TRBJ2-1; maybe TRBD1 (6 bases). Trimming removed 5 bases at V and 9 bases at J, with 17 bases between. Germline CDR1 PRHDT, CDR2 FYEKMQ (reference sequence). The CDR3 has 14 amino acids. CDR3 DNA: TGTGCCAGCAGCAAACGCGCCACCAGGGGTGAGCAGTTCTTC. Translating it yields CASSKRATRGEQFF.

The rearrangement links TRBV7-9 to TRBJ1-5; no definite D call. V lost 1 base and J lost 4, with 2 bases in between. The germline gives CDR1 SEHNR, CDR2 FQNEAQ (reference sequence). The CDR3 covers 12 residues. DNA for the CDR3: TGTGCCAGCAGCTTAGGTAATCAGCCCCAGCATTTT. As protein: CASSLGNQPQHF.

This chain connects TRBV6-1 to TRBJ1-1, with a weak D call TRBD1 (5 bases). This CDR3 is built from 16 residues. Trimming left V 0 bases short and J 5 bases short, with 16 bases between. The germline V gene encodes CDR1 MNHNS and CDR2 SASEGT. The CDR3 region has the DNA TGTGCCAGCAGTGAAGCGGGGAGGGGAGGACGGACTGAAGCTTTCTTT. Its protein product is CASSEAGRGGRTEAFF.

To note about this clone: The junction and the germline gene differ at one end; a read error may be behind it. This sequence joins TRBV5-1 and TRBJ2-4; 12 bases map to TRBD2. This CDR3 region has 15 residues. Germline V gene sequence: CDR1 SGHRS, CDR2 YFSETQ. CDR3 in DNA: TGCGCCAGCAGCTTGATGACTAGCGGGAGCGGAATTAGTACCTTC. Translating gives CASSLMTSGSGISTF.

This chain links TRBV6-1 with TRBJ2-3; 8 nucleotides line up with TRBD2. Germline loops: CDR1 MNHNS, CDR2 SASEGT. The CDR3 covers 16 residues. V trimming: 1 base; J trimming: 4 bases; junction bases outside the gene matches: 7. Here the CDR3 reads CASSEVTGSGADTQYF. The CDR3 coding sequence is TGTGCCAGCAGTGAAGTTACGGGTAGCGGGGCAGATACGCAGTATTTT.

The rearrangement joins TRBV19 to TRBJ2-1, with 12 positions matching TRBD2. CDR1 and CDR2 from the germline V gene are LNHDA and SQIVND (reference sequence). The V and J ends lost 5 bases and 8 bases, in that order; junction bases with no gene match: 13. This CDR3 has 17 residues. The CDR3 sequence is CASSLAPTSGRGDEQFF. The CDR3 bases are TGTGCCAGTAGTCTCGCTCCGACTAGCGGGAGAGGAGATGAGCAGTTCTTC.

The chain links TRBV19 to TRBJ2-7; D is perhaps TRBD1 or TRBD2 (7 bases each). There are 14 residues in the CDR3. Trimming pared 7 bases from V and 6 bases from J, leaving 19 bases between. Looked up from germline, CDR1 is LNHDA and CDR2 is SQIVND (reference sequence). DNA for the CDR3: TGTGCCAGTACCCAAGACAGGGAGGGTTCCGAGCAGTACTTC. It specifies CASTQDREGSEQYF.

This chain links TRBV6-1 with TRBJ1-4, with a weak D call TRBD1 (5 bases). CDR3 length equals 12 residues. V lost 3 bases and J 10 bases, leaving 9 bases between the germline ends. The V gene's germline CDR1 is MNHNS and CDR2 SASEGT. CDR3 DNA: TGTGCCAGCAGTGAGCAGGGTGTAAAACTGTTTTTT. It is translated as CASSEQGVKLFF.

The chain has TRBV10-2 and TRBJ1-1; D unclear. The germline CDR1 and CDR2 sequences are WSHSY and SAAADI. V was pared by 3 bases and J by 7 bases, with 12 bases between. This CDR3 contains 13 residues. The CDR3 loop is CASSEPQIYEAFF. The CDR3 bases are TGCGCCAGCAGTGAACCACAGATCTATGAAGCTTTCTTT.

This clone came up a few times. The J gene is TRBJ1-1, the V gene TRBV7-6; D perhaps matches TRBD1 (5 bases). CDR3 length: 14 amino acids. V lost 0 bases, J lost 7 bases, and 12 bases lay in between. Per germline, CDR1 SGHVS and CDR2 FNYEAQ. The CDR3 sequence: CASSLAAGGGEAFF. The CDR3 DNA reads as TGTGCCAGCAGCTTAGCGGCCGGGGGTGGTGAAGCTTTCTTT.

This clone was seen once. DNA for the CDR3: TGTGCCAGCAGTTCAGACAGGGTTGGCTACACCTTC. This encodes CASSSDRVGYTF. J is TRBJ1-2 and V is TRBV27; TRBD1 aligns across 7 bases. Germline V gene data show CDR1 as MNHEY and CDR2 as SMNVEV (reference sequence). The V gene end was trimmed by 4 bases and the J gene end by 7 bases; junction bases not matched to a gene: 3. The CDR3 has 12 residues.

The J gene is TRBJ1-3, the V gene TRBV6-5, with unresolved D. The germline gives CDR1 MNHEY, CDR2 SVGAGI. The CDR3 spans 16 residues. Trimming shortened V by 0 bases and J by 0 bases, and 9 bases separated the two germline ends. Here the CDR3 reads CASSYSTGSSGNTIYF. CDR3 coding DNA: TGTGCCAGCAGTTACTCGACCGGCAGCTCTGGAAACACCATATATTTT.

This chain's CDR3 is CASRQDPYEQYF. CDR3 DNA: TGCGCCAGCCGACAGGATCCCTACGAGCAGTACTTC. The chain couples TRBV5-1 to TRBJ2-7; weak D call: TRBD1 (6 bases). Between the trimmed V and J ends, which lost 7 bases and 2 bases, there was a span of 10 bases. Germline V gene lookup returns CDR1 SGHRS and CDR2 YFSETQ. CDR3 length: 12 amino acids.

The J gene is TRBJ2-5, the V gene TRBV4-2, with a tentative D call TRBD2 (6 bases). With 4 bases removed from V and 5 bases from J, the gap between germline ends came to 17 bases. CDR3 length: 15 residues. Germline V gene lookup returns CDR1 LGHNA and CDR2 YNFKEQ. The CDR3 coding sequence is TGTGCCAGCAGCCGGGGGGTAGCGGAGGGGGAGACCCAGTACTTC. Its protein product is CASSRGVAEGETQYF.

This sequence joins TRBV21-1 and TRBJ2-7; TRBD1, the D gene given by the table, was not confirmed from the DNA. TRBV21-1 is noted as a pseudogene. This CDR3 has 14 residues. CDR3 loop: CASSIRDSSYEQYF. The DNA for the CDR3 is TGTGCCAGCAGCATCCGGGACAGCTCCTACGAGCAGTACTTC.

The chain recombines TRBV30 with TRBJ1-2; D perhaps matches TRBD1 (6 bases). In germline, CDR1 is GTSNPN, CDR2 SVGIG (reference sequence). The CDR3 is 13 residues long. The ends were cut back, 1 base at V and 4 bases at J, with 10 bases in the middle. Here the CDR3 reads CAWSGGAGYGYTF. The CDR3, as DNA: TGTGCCTGGAGTGGGGGGGCAGGCTATGGCTACACCTTC.

The chain joins TRBV14 to TRBJ2-1; no definite D call. V lost 1 base to trimming and J lost 0 bases, with 13 bases between them. CDR3 length: 17 amino acids. Germline V gene data show CDR1 as SGHDN and CDR2 as FVKESK. This CDR3 is CASSQGSVLSSYNEQFF. The CDR3 region has the DNA TGTGCCAGCAGCCAAGGGTCTGTACTCAGCTCCTACAATGAGCAGTTCTTC. The variable domain in full, completed from reference TRBV14 and TRBJ2-1, reads EAGVTQFPSHSVIEKGQTVTLRCDPISGHDNLYWYRRVMGKEIKFLLHFVKESKQDESGMPNNRFLAERTGGTYSTLKVQPAELEDSGVYFCASSQGSVLSSYNEQFFGPGTRLTVL.

This clone has only one observation. The chain employs TRBV5-6 and TRBJ1-2, with 11 bases identical to TRBD1. CDR1 SGHDT and CDR2 YYEEEE come from the germline V gene. The CDR3 has 16 amino acids. After removal of 4 bases from V and 3 bases from J, the junction contained 8 bases not matched to a gene. The chain's CDR3 is CASSPGTGGGDYGYTF. CDR3 bases: TGTGCCAGCAGCCCGGGGACAGGGGGAGGCGACTATGGCTACACCTTC.

This chain links TRBV9 with TRBJ2-3; 7 bases match TRBD1. The V gene end was trimmed by 3 bases and the J gene end by 4 bases; junction bases not matched to a gene: 11. The CDR3 sequence is 16 residues long. Germline CDR1 and CDR2: SGDLS and YYNGEE. CDR3 DNA sequence: TGTGCCAGCAGCGGCCCACGACAGGGTTTGGCAGATACGCAGTATTTT. It encodes CASSGPRQGLADTQYF.

This clone was observed a single time. DNA of the CDR3: TGTGCCAGCTCACCCTCCCGCGGACAGGAGAACACTGAAGCTTTCTTT. Its translation is CASSPSRGQENTEAFF. The chain uses TRBV18 and TRBJ1-1; 7 bases are shared with TRBD1. The trim removed 3 bases at V and 1 base at J, leaving 8 bases unmatched. Germline V gene sequence: CDR1 KGHSH, CDR2 LQKENI. The CDR3 runs 16 residues.

This chain links TRBV6-5 with TRBJ2-2; 8 nucleotides align to TRBD1. Per germline, CDR1 MNHEY and CDR2 SVGAGI. This CDR3 has 16 amino acids. Trimming took 0 bases from V and 3 from J; bases not matched to a gene: 3. Here the CDR3 reads CASSYSLTGDTGELFF. The CDR3 nucleotides are TGTGCCAGCAGTTACTCACTGACAGGGGACACCGGGGAGCTGTTTTTT.

The V and J genes are TRBV27 and TRBJ2-1; 14 bases are a match to TRBD2. This CDR3 comprises 17 residues. J gave up 2 bases and V 5 bases, and 5 bases lay outside the gene matches. Germline CDR1 is MNHEY and CDR2 is SMNVEV (reference sequence). CDR3 region: CASSTLTSGRAYNEQFF. The CDR3 DNA sequence: TGTGCCAGCAGTACCCTGACTAGCGGGAGGGCCTACAATGAGCAGTTCTTC.